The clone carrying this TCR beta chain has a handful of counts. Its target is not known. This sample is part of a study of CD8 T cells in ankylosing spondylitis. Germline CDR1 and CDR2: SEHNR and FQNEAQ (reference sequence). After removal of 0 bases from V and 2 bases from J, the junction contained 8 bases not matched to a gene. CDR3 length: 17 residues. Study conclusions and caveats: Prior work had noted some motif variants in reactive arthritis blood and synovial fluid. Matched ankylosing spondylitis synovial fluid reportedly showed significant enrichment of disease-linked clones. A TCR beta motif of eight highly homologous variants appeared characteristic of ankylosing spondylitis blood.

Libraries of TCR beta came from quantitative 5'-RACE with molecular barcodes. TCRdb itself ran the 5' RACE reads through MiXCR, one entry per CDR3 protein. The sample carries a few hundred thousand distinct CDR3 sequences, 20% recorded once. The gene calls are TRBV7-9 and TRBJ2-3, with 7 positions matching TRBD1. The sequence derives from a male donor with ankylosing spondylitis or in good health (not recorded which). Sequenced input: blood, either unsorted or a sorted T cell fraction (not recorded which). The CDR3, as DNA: TGTGCCAGCAGCTTAGCCTCCAGGGGGTCTAACACAGATACGCAGTATTTT. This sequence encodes CASSLASRGSNTDTQYF.